Listed below are T cell receptor beta chains from one sample, sequenced in a study of blood T cells in healthy people across ages. One entry per CDR3 protein results from TCRdb running MiXCR on the 5' RACE reads. This sample has roughly 830,000 distinct CDR3 sequences, with under 80% found just once. The sequencing sample was made of blood. The receptors shown here come from a man younger than 45 in good health. CDR3s include the opening cysteine and the closing phenylalanine or tryptophan. Each record gives: D gene, J gene, V gene, clone size, CDR3 DNA, CDR3 protein. The D gene is left open where the match is weak. Part of the rows lack a size; the others show once, few, many or a class for expanded clones.

TRBD1	TRBJ1-6	TRBV12-3/TRBV12-4	NA	TGTGCCAGCAGTCCTACAGGGGCCCATAATTCACCCCTCCACTTT	CASSPTGAHNSPLHF
TRBD1	TRBJ2-1	TRBV9	NA	TGTGCCAGCAGCATCCGGGACAGGGAATTAAATGAGCAGTTCTTC	CASSIRDRELNEQFF
NA	TRBJ2-3	TRBV18	NA	TGTGCCAGCTCCCGCGAATACTCCCCCCAGCTTCCAGATACGCAGTATTTT	CASSREYSPQLPDTQYF
TRBD2	TRBJ2-2	TRBV20-1	few	TGCAGTGCAACGACTAGCGGGGGGTACACCGGGGAGCTGTTTTTT	CSATTSGGYTGELFF
NA	TRBJ2-5	TRBV4-2	few	TGTGCCAGCAGCCAAGCTACGGCGGGACAAGAGACCCAGTACTTC	CASSQATAGQETQYF
NA	TRBJ2-3	TRBV12-3/TRBV12-4	NA	TGTGCCAGCACCGACCCCACAGATACGCAGTATTTT	CASTDPTDTQYF
NA	TRBJ2-2	TRBV9	NA	TGTGCCAGCAGCGTAGGCGGTGTCGGGGAGCTGTTTTTT	CASSVGGVGELFF
TRBD1	TRBJ2-7	TRBV7-2	NA	TGTGCCAGCAGCGCGGACAGGGGGAGCTCCTACGAGCAGTACTTC	CASSADRGSSYEQYF
NA	TRBJ2-7	TRBV27	NA	TGTGCCGGCAGTTTCTTGGGGCTTGGTTACGAGCAGTACTTC	CAGSFLGLGYEQYF
TRBD2	TRBJ2-1	TRBV15	once	TGTGCCACCAGCAGAGATTCGGGGGGTCCTGTCTACAATGAGCAGTTCTTC	CATSRDSGGPVYNEQFF
NA	TRBJ2-5	TRBV6-5	NA	TGTGCCAGCAGTCCCCGACCGGAACAAGAGACCCAGTACTTC	CASSPRPEQETQYF
TRBD2	TRBJ2-3	TRBV4-3	NA	TGCGCCAGCAGCCAGACAACGGGGGGGCCTTTAGATACGCAGTATTTT	CASSQTTGGPLDTQYF
TRBD2	TRBJ2-3	TRBV20-1	NA	TGCAGTGCCTTTCCCCTAGCGGGGGGGCGAGATACGCAGTATTTT	CSAFPLAGGRDTQYF
TRBD2	TRBJ2-5	TRBV4-3	NA	TGCGCCAGCAGCCAGGTAGCGGGGATACAAGAGACCCAGTACTTC	CASSQVAGIQETQYF
NA	TRBJ2-1	TRBV7-2	NA	TGTGCCAGCAGCTTCCGGGGGATCGATGAGCAGTTCTTC	CASSFRGIDEQFF
NA	TRBJ2-7	TRBV5-1	many	TGTGCCAGCAGCTTGGCCGACGAGCAGTACTTC	CASSLADEQYF
NA	TRBJ2-3	TRBV6-1	few	TGTGCCAGCAGTGAACCCACAGATACGCAGTATTTT	CASSEPTDTQYF
TRBD1	TRBJ2-7	TRBV28	many	TGTGCCAGCATCGCGGACAGGGGTAAAAAATCCTCCTACGAGCAGTACTTC	CASIADRGKKSSYEQYF
NA	TRBJ2-3	TRBV7-3	NA	TGTGCCAGCAGCTTAACAGGGTCTGGAAATACGCAGTATTTT	CASSLTGSGNTQYF
TRBD2	TRBJ2-5	TRBV3-1	NA	TGTGCCAGCAAAAAAGGGACTAGCGGGATCCAAGAGACCCAGTACTTC	CASKKGTSGIQETQYF
TRBD2	TRBJ2-1	TRBV15	NA	TGTGCCACCAGCGGGGAGGTGGGAGGGTACCACAATGAGCAGTTCTTC	CATSGEVGGYHNEQFF
TRBD2	TRBJ2-7	TRBV20-1	NA	TGCAGTGCTAGGGCTCCGGGACTAAGCGCCTACGAGCAGTACTTC	CSARAPGLSAYEQYF
NA	TRBJ2-1	TRBV5-6	once	TGTGCCAGCAGCTTGGAAGCGGTTGCCTACAATGAGCAGTTCTTC	CASSLEAVAYNEQFF
NA	TRBJ2-7	TRBV20-1	NA	TGCAGTGCTAGAGATATGGCAGGGACCCTCGAGCAGTACTTC	CSARDMAGTLEQYF
NA	TRBJ2-7	TRBV20-1	NA	TGCAGTGCTGGTTCAAGCTCCTCCTACGAGCAGTACTTC	CSAGSSSSYEQYF
NA	TRBJ1-2	TRBV5-6	NA	TGTGCCAGCAGCTTATCGTCAGGCTTCGCCTATGGCTACACCTTC	CASSLSSGFAYGYTF
NA	TRBJ1-6	TRBV15	NA	TGTGCCACCTCGGGGACTCGAAATTCACCCCTCCACTTT	CATSGTRNSPLHF
TRBD2	TRBJ2-1	TRBV20-1	few	TGCAGTGCTTCAGAGCGGGGTCTAGGCAATGAGCAGTTCTTC	CSASERGLGNEQFF
NA	TRBJ1-2	TRBV2	few	TGTGCCAGCAGTGAACAGCCCAACTATGGCTACACCTTC	CASSEQPNYGYTF
TRBD1	TRBJ2-3	TRBV24-1	few	TGTGCCACCAGTGATTTGCAAGGGGGCGGCGGAGATACGCAGTATTTT	CATSDLQGGGGDTQYF
TRBD1	TRBJ2-7	TRBV2	NA	TGTGCCAAAAAGAAGGACAGGGGGGACTACGAGCAGTACTTC	CAKKKDRGDYEQYF
NA	TRBJ1-2	TRBV10-2	NA	TGCGCCAGCACGCAAAGGGTTTTAACTAACTATGGCTACACCTTC	CASTQRVLTNYGYTF
NA	TRBJ2-7	TRBV20-1	few	TGCAGTGCTAGAGATCTGGACGGGTCCTACGAGCAGTACTTC	CSARDLDGSYEQYF
NA	TRBJ2-5	TRBV24-1	NA	TGTGCCACCAGCCAGACAGGAGGAGGGACGGGGACCCAGTACTTC	CATSQTGGGTGTQYF
TRBD2	TRBJ2-7	TRBV4-3	NA	TGCGCCAGCAGCCAGTCTGGGCGGGGGGCCTACGAGCAGTACTTC	CASSQSGRGAYEQYF
TRBD2	TRBJ2-5	TRBV11-2	NA	TGTGCCAGCAGTCGCGGGGGGCGGGAGGAGACCCAGTACTTC	CASSRGGREETQYF
NA	TRBJ2-6	TRBV28	once	TGTGCCAGCAGGCTGGACAGTCTCTCTGGGGCCAACGTCCTGACTTTC	CASRLDSLSGANVLTF
TRBD1	TRBJ2-1	TRBV10-2	NA	TGCGCCAGCAGGAGAGACAGGGATGAGCAGTTCTTC	CASRRDRDEQFF
NA	TRBJ2-7	TRBV11-2	NA	TGTGCCAGCAGCTTAAATCAACGCGAGCAGTACTTC	CASSLNQREQYF
NA	TRBJ2-7	TRBV6-2/TRBV6-3	NA	TGTGCCAGCAGTGGGTTACAGGTTGCCGAGCAGTACTTC	CASSGLQVAEQYF
TRBD2	TRBJ2-3	TRBV20-1	NA	TGCAGTGCTCCATGGGGAGGGAGCGGTAGCACAGATACGCAGTATTTT	CSAPWGGSGSTDTQYF
NA	TRBJ2-5	TRBV7-9	NA	TGTGCCAGCAGCTTGGAAGACGGGAAAGAGACCCAGTACTTC	CASSLEDGKETQYF
TRBD1	TRBJ2-7	TRBV29-1	few	TGCAGCGTTGAAAGGGGGACAGAGGAGGAGCAGTACTTC	CSVERGTEEEQYF
TRBD2	TRBJ2-3	TRBV7-9	NA	TGTGCCAGCAGCTTAGCGTCGGCTAGCGGGGGGTTCAGGGATACGCAGTATTTT	CASSLASASGGFRDTQYF
TRBD2	TRBJ2-1	TRBV4-2	few	TGTGCCAGCAGCCAAGTGAGTGGGAGCGGGAGGTCTGAGCAGTTCTTC	CASSQVSGSGRSEQFF
TRBD1	TRBJ2-5	TRBV29-1	NA	TGCAGCGTTGGCATCAGGACAGGGCTGGAGACCCAGTACTTC	CSVGIRTGLETQYF
NA	TRBJ1-6	TRBV6-6	few	TGTGCCAGCAGTTTCCGGGACGGGTATAATTCACCCCTCCACTTT	CASSFRDGYNSPLHF
NA	TRBJ2-7	TRBV9	NA	TGTGCCAGCAGCGTAGTTATGAACCTCGAGCAGTACTTC	CASSVVMNLEQYF
NA	TRBJ2-5	TRBV7-9	NA	TGTGCCAGCAGCTTCGGGCGGTTAGAGACCCAGTACTTC	CASSFGRLETQYF
NA	TRBJ2-7	TRBV20-1	few	TGCAGTGCTAGAGATTTAAGGGCAGGGACCTCCTACGAGCAGTACTTC	CSARDLRAGTSYEQYF
NA	TRBJ2-3	TRBV3-1	NA	TGTGCCAGCAGCCAAACCGCGGGTGACCTGAATACGCAGTATTTT	CASSQTAGDLNTQYF
NA	TRBJ1-2	TRBV7-2	few	TGTGCCAGCAGAACAGACAGGCGGAGCGGCTACACCTTC	CASRTDRRSGYTF
NA	TRBJ1-2	TRBV29-1	NA	TGCAGCAGTGAAGTGGCCTATGGCTACACCTTC	CSSEVAYGYTF
TRBD1	TRBJ2-4	TRBV12-3/TRBV12-4	NA	TGTGCCAGCAGCCTTCCGGGACAGGGGGCCCGCGGGGAAGGAAACATTCAGTACTTC	CASSLPGQGARGEGNIQYF
NA	TRBJ2-5	TRBV25-1	NA	TGTGCCAGCAGTGAGACGATGGGACAAGAGACCCAGTACTTC	CASSETMGQETQYF
NA	TRBJ2-6	TRBV2	NA	TGTGCCAGCGGGCGCCGTGCGGGGGCCAACGTCCTGACTTTC	CASGRRAGANVLTF
TRBD2	TRBJ2-7	TRBV2	few	TGTGCCAGCAGTGGGACTAGCGGGACCTACGAGCAGTACTTC	CASSGTSGTYEQYF
TRBD2	TRBJ2-7	TRBV4-2	NA	TGTGCCAGCATCCAAGCCATCGGGGAGGGCTACGAGCAGTACTTC	CASIQAIGEGYEQYF
NA	TRBJ2-1	TRBV6-4	NA	TGTGCCAGCAGTGACGAGTACGGAAAAGGGAGTAATGAGCAGTTCTTC	CASSDEYGKGSNEQFF
NA	TRBJ2-1	TRBV6-2/TRBV6-3	NA	TGTGCCAGCAGTTACGCCCCCTGGGGGATCAATGAGCAGTTCTTC	CASSYAPWGINEQFF